This paragraph covers one T cell receptor (beta chain) sequence. Its target is not known. These data are taken from a study of beta chain features in type 1 diabetes. The sequenced template was cDNA made from the entire isolated RNA. Each sample of naive, central memory or regulatory T cells had, on average, about 3.57 million reads. Libraries were prepared by immunoSEQ multiplex PCR; TCRdb keeps only in-frame clonotypes and omits some of them. The sample yields roughly 150,000 clones, 6.5% to 9.5% seen once. Based on CD45RO/CCR7/CD25/CD127/CD95/CD27, CD4+ regulatory, stem cell-like memory, naive and central memory cells were sorted. Germline CDR1 ENHRY, CDR2 SYGVKD. The CDR3 is made up of 13 amino acids. V trimming: 6 bases; J trimming: 5 bases; junction bases outside the gene matches: 4. Notes on the study in general: In these data, an HLA type influence on TCRB rearrangement remained unresolved. Patients with Type 1 diabetes showed moderately but significantly shorter TCRB CDR3s in all four CD4+ subsets. Naive, central memory and Treg TCRB repertoires seemed to resemble each other more closely in patients than they did in healthy donors.

The receptor was derived from a woman aged 35 to 49 with type 1 diabetes. Sequences were obtained from central memory CD4+ T cells from blood. The chain links TRBV10-3 to TRBJ2-5; the match to TRBD1 covers 9 bases. CDR3 amino acids: CAIRGDRAETQYF. DNA of the CDR3: TGTGCCATCAGGGGGGACAGGGCGGAGACCCAGTACTTC.